Detailed here is one TCR beta chain. Its antigen is undetermined. These data originate in a study of T cell responses to AZD1222 COVID-19 vaccine. Study-level points and caveats: With dominance at 160-218 and 743-854, vaccine-associated CD4 TCRs spanned spike. Baseline serostatus was positive in only a handful of AZD1222 recipients. Donors, mostly white British, included more females; clonal diversity was possibly underestimated. Researchers took repertoire samples only after the peak T cell response had come.

Germline lookup yields CDR1 SGHTA and CDR2 FQGNSA. CDR3 length: 15 residues. V shed 5 bases and J shed 6 bases, with 19 bases lying between them. Sequenced by immunoSEQ multiplex PCR; TCRdb stores in-frame clones only, minus some. The sample has about 110,000 clones, around 90% seen once; the top ten hold around 13%. The chain recombines TRBV7-2 with TRBJ1-1; D is undetermined. Sequences were derived from peripheral blood, sampled on day 0 of MenACWY control vaccination. The TCR originated in an adult in good health. CDR3 region: CASSAELNELSEAFF. CDR3 coding DNA: TGTGCCAGCAGCGCAGAACTGAATGAACTCTCTGAAGCTTTCTTT.